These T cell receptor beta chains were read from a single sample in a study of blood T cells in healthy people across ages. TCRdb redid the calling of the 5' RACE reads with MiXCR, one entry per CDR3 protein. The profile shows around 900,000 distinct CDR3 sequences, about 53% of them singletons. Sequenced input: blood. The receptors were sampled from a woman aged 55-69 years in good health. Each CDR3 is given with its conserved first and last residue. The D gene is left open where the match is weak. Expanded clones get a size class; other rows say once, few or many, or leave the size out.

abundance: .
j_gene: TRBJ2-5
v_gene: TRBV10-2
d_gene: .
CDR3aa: CASSERTGGLETQYF
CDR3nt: TGCGCCAGCAGTGAAAGGACTGGGGGGCTGGAGACCCAGTACTTC

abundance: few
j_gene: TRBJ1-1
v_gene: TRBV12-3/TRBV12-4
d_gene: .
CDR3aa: CASSSHGQNTEAFF
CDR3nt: TGTGCCAGCAGTTCCCACGGACAGAACACTGAAGCTTTCTTT

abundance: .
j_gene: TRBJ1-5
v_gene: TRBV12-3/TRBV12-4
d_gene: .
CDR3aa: CASSLSGGVRQPQHF
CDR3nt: TGTGCCAGCAGTTTATCGGGGGGCGTTCGGCAGCCCCAGCATTTT

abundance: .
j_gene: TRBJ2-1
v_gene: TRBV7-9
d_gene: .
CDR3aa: CASSPPLGNEQFF
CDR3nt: TGTGCCAGCAGCCCTCCTCTAGGCAATGAGCAGTTCTTC

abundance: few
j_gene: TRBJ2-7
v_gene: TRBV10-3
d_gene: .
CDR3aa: CAISGTENSYEQYF
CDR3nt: TGTGCCATCAGTGGGACAGAAAACTCCTACGAGCAGTACTTC

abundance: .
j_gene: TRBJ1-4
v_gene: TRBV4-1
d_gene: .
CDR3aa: CASRRDFLNEKLFF
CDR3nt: TGCGCCAGCAGACGGGACTTTCTTAATGAAAAACTGTTTTTT

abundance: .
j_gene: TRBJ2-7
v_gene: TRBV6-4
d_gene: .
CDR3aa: CASSKEAAYEQYF
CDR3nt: TGTGCCAGCAGCAAGGAGGCAGCCTACGAGCAGTACTTC

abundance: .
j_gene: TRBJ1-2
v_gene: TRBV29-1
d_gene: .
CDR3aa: CSVEEVPYGYTF
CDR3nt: TGCAGCGTTGAAGAGGTCCCCTATGGCTACACCTTC

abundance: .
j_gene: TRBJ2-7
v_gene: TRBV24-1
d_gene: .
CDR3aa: CATSDLGEVDEQYF
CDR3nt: TGTGCCACCAGTGATTTGGGAGAGGTGGATGAGCAGTACTTC

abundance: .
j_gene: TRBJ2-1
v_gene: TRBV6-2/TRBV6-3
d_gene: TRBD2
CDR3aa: CASRSSEGLAGGPRYNEQFF
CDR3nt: TGTGCCAGCAGATCCTCCGAAGGACTAGCGGGAGGGCCAAGGTACAATGAGCAGTTCTTC

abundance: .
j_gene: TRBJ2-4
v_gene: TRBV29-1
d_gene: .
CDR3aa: CSVEEPFLAKNIQYF
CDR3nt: TGCAGCGTTGAAGAGCCCTTTCTAGCCAAAAACATTCAGTACTTC

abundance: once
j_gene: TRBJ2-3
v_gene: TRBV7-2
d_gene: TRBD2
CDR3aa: CASSLVGGTSLRDTQYF
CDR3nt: TGTGCCAGCAGCTTAGTGGGGGGGACTAGTTTGAGAGATACGCAGTATTTT

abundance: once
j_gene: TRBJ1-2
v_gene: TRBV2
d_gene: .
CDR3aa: CASTPWVGFYGYTF
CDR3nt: TGTGCCAGCACACCCTGGGTAGGGTTTTATGGCTACACCTTC

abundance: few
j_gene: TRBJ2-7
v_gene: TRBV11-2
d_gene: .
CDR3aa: CASSHSLGIPTTYEQYF
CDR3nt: TGTGCCAGCAGCCACTCATTAGGGATACCAACCACCTACGAGCAGTACTTC

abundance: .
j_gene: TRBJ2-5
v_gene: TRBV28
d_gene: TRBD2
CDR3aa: CASINSGRSPETQYF
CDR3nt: TGTGCCAGCATCAATAGCGGGAGAAGTCCAGAGACCCAGTACTTC

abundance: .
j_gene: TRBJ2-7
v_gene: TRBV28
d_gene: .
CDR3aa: CASRSDPTRSYEQYF
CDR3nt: TGTGCCAGCAGATCCGATCCCACACGATCCTACGAGCAGTACTTC

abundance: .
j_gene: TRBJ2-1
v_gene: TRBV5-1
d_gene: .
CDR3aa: CASSSGPGARGNEQFF
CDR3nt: TGCGCCAGCAGCTCAGGTCCAGGGGCCCGTGGGAATGAGCAGTTCTTC

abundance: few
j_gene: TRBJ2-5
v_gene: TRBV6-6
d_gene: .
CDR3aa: CASNTAALETQYF
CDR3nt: TGTGCCAGCAACACCGCGGCTCTAGAGACCCAGTACTTC